These T cell receptor beta chains were read from a single sample in a study of CD8+CD57+ T cells in acquired aplastic anemia. A single record per CDR3 protein comes from TCRdb applying MiXCR to the reads. The sample includes hundreds of thousands of distinct CDR3 sequences, about 70% of them seen just once. Sample: sorted CD4+, CD8+, or CD8+CD57+ T cells (not recorded which) from PBMCs. These receptors were taken from a human donor in good health, serving as a control. Each CDR3 is given with its conserved first and last residue.

>TRBV5-5
CASSLDRNTGELFF
>TRBV7-2
CASSWDREGSGANHF
>TRBV7-2
CASSTNSGTGQAGELFF
>TRBV7-9
CASTTTDTQYF
>TRBV3-1
CASSQDWSGTAEQFF
>TRBV5-6
CASSLMGDSQETQYF
>TRBV7-3
CASSKDREGCLQLF
>TRBV7-3
CASSHGGVGTGDPF
>TRBV20-1
CSARLLAGDGQPQHF
>TRBV20-1
CSARDAFGDCTDTQYF
>TRBV7-8
CASSVAYGSLNQPVAFF
>TRBV20-1
CSARDRLYNEQFF
>TRBV7-2
CASSGQGFGAYEQYF
>TRBV15
CATSDRGSGNTIYF
>TRBV9
CASGTSGIGGTQYF
>TRBV7-9
CASSTGTGGTETQYF
>TRBV7-2
CASSAGTYNEPHFF
>TRBV6-5
CASRAGTNYGYTF
>TRBV11-1
CASSRERKGRGNTEAFF
>TRBV5-1
CASSSEADRDGYTF
>TRBV10-3
CASSEDGGLQHF
>TRBV7-9
CASSSGGNCYQETYF
>TRBV13
CASSAATSGGRKQEQYF
>TRBV4-3
CASSRQGGGTEAFF
>TRBV9
CASSVTGIGANVLTF
>TRBV20-1
CSALDARKNTEAFF
>TRBV7-2
CASSLRTEGTGNTIYF
>TRBV11-2
CASSLASPDSYEQYF
>TRBV19
CASSISGPRGPEQYF
>TRBV19
CASSVAGSHEQYF
>TRBV24-1
CATSDPGTGVGEQYF
>TRBV7-3
CASSRGGEAPAFTEAFF
>TRBV19
CASSKFWGTEAFF
>TRBV2
CASGRQGVRNIQYF
>TRBV12-3/TRBV12-4
CASRADGPGGSSYNEQFF
>TRBV7-4
CASSCGTVGEKLFF
>TRBV5-1
CASSYGQGSPLHF
>TRBV12-3/TRBV12-4
CASSLIRGPTYLNQPQHF
>TRBV20-1
CSAPAGGLRDQPQHF
>TRBV3-1
CASSDHSDRGIYGYTF
>TRBV2
CASSEQGFTNSPLHF
>TRBV5-4
CASSPLPGYF
>TRBV7-2
CASSKAGRRQPQHQYF
>TRBV7-6
CASSPSRGPDYEQYF
>TRBV4-3
CASSQDNTLKQYF
>TRBV11-2
CASSFRQGGTEAFF
>TRBV29-1
CSVEGGAANYDQYF
>TRBV7-9
CASNSCTGSNSPYHF
>TRBV7-2
CASSSSSSYTSPLLHF
>TRBV7-8
CASSPGGAMNTEATF